This T cell receptor beta chain was sequenced in a study of blood T cell repertoires in COVID-19. The Seattle patients, enrolled during active infection, were followed longitudinally. Per the original methods: The authors estimated nucleated cell counts from reference gene primer amplification. Assay: immunoSEQ multiplex PCR; the TCRdb copy retains only in-frame clones and omits some. V and J calls and clone size follow that table, whereas D and trimming were derived from the DNA. The data show approximately 350,000 clones, 80% to 90% seen once. V was clipped by 5 bases and J by 2 bases, with 13 bases between them. Germline V gene lookup returns CDR1 SGHTA and CDR2 FQGTGA. CDR3 size: 16 residues.

The V and J genes are TRBV7-3 and TRBJ2-6; a possible D gene is TRBD1 (6 bases). The receptor's source is a woman in her sixties or seventies with COVID-19, enrolled during active disease. The sequenced sample consisted of peripheral blood. CDR3 protein: CASSPQPGAGANVLTF. DNA for the CDR3: TGTGCCAGCAGCCCCCAGCCAGGGGCTGGGGCCAACGTCCTGACTTTC.